Listed here is a single T cell receptor (beta chain). Its target is unknown. CDR1 and CDR2 from the germline V gene are LNHDA and SQIVND (reference sequence). Trimming took 5 bases from V and 7 from J, leaving 11 bases between them. The length of the CDR3 is 13 residues. The data stem from a study of OX40 agonist ivuxolimab in advanced cancers. Study-level background: In this cohort, patients received ivuxolimab, an agonistic anti-OX40 (CD134) antibody.

The table came from immunoSEQ multiplex PCR; TCRdb's copy has only in-frame clones and leaves some out. The data hold over 60,000 clones, with about 89% observed a single time. Study findings and constraints: Relative to CD4+, CD8+ T cells held more expanded clones on average. Both blood CD4+ and CD8+ T cells showed clonal growth by week 6 at 0.1 to 3.0 mg/kg.

This sequence was found in an adult with an advanced solid tumor such as melanoma, head and neck, liver or kidney cancer. This sequence joins TRBV19 and TRBJ2-2; D might be TRBD1 (6 bases). The specimen comprised CD4+ or CD8+ T cells sorted from blood, sampled in a trial of the OX40 agonist ivuxolimab. CDR3 in DNA: TGTGCCAGTAGTTACAGGGTCCACGGGGAGCTGTTTTTT. Its translation: CASSYRVHGELFF.